This T cell receptor beta chain was found in a study of cytomegalovirus exposure and HLA in healthy donors. About the research overall: Researchers found that 81% of under 450 genotyped donors fell within the Caucasian-associated ancestry cluster.

A word on this clone: Its antigen is unknown.

In the PCR, 60 Vbeta and 13 Jbeta primers were used. Generated by immunoSEQ multiplex PCR, the TCRdb table keeps only in-frame clones and is missing some. The profile covers roughly 190,000 clones, with over 70% appearing a single time and approximately 3.9% taken by the ten largest. Findings and caveats of the study: The study assumed roughly uniform donor sequencing depth for presence/absence analyses.

The sequence was collected from a man aged 45-65 years in good health and CMV-seronegative. The sample was PBMCs.

CDR3 sequence (DNA): TGCGCCAGCAGCATACAGGGCGGTCAAACTGAAGCTTTCTTT. This codes for CASSIQGGQTEAFF. The V gene is TRBV5-1, the J gene TRBJ1-1, with D maybe TRBD1 (6 bases). Trimming took 4 bases from V and 5 from J, leaving 15 bases between them. From germline, CDR1 is SGHRS and CDR2 YFSETQ. The CDR3 is 14 residues long.